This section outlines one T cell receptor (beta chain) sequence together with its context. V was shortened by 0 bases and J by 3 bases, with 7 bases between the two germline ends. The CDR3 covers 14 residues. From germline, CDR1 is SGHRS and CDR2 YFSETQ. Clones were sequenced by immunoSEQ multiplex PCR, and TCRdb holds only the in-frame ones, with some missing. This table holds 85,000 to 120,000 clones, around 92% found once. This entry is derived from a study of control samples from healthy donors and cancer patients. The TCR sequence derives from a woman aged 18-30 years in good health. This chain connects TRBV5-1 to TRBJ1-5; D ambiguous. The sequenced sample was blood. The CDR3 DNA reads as TGCGCCAGCAGCTTGGGAACATACAATCAGCCCCAGCATTTT. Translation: CASSLGTYNQPQHF.